These 14 T cell receptor beta chains came from one sample sequenced in a study. TCRdb reanalysed the reads using MiXCR and keeps one entry per CDR3 protein. The data show 7,100 or so distinct CDR3 sequences, with roughly a third seen just once and about a fifth held by the top ten. Sequenced input: blood. The receptors here all came from a human donor.

The chain combines TRBV4-2 with TRBJ2-7; D is uncertain. The CDR3 runs to 14 residues. V was cut by 1 base and J by 7 bases, with 14 bases left in between. The germline V gene has CDR1 LGHNA and CDR2 YNFKEQ. CDR3 DNA sequence: TGTGCCAGCAGCCAAGCGCCAGCCGGCGAGGAGCAGTACTTC. Protein: CASSQAPAGEEQYF.

The V and J genes are TRBV29-1 and TRBJ2-7; the D gene is possibly TRBD2 (5 bases). Germline values: CDR1 SQVTM, CDR2 ANQGSEA. With 0 bases removed from V and 3 bases from J, the gap between germline ends came to 15 bases. The CDR3 extends over 15 amino acids. This chain's CDR3 is CSVEEAGLGNYEQYF. The CDR3 DNA reads as TGCAGCGTTGAAGAGGCCGGACTGGGGAACTACGAGCAGTACTTC.

This clonotype appeared a few times. A much larger clonotype is one base distant, so this may be a read error. The chain joins TRBV29-1 to TRBJ2-1; possibly TRBD1 or TRBD2 for D (5 bases each). The J call could be wrong; TRBJ2-7 is a better fit for the DNA end. The CDR3 consists of 13 residues. Germline-derived CDR1 and CDR2 are SQVTM and ANQGSEA. CDR3 in amino acids: CSVGGWGDNEQYF. As DNA, the CDR3 is TGCAGCGTTGGCGGGTGGGGCGACAATGAGCAGTACTTC.

V usage is TRBV4-2 and J usage is TRBJ1-5; 9 bases are a match to TRBD1. Germline V CDR1 and CDR2: LGHNA, YNFKEQ. The CDR3 is made up of 16 amino acids. Unmatched junction bases numbered 7, after V lost 0 bases and J lost 7 bases. DNA of the CDR3: TGTGCCAGCAGCCAAGAAGGGACAGGGTCGGGGCAGCCCCAGCATTTT. Encoded protein: CASSQEGTGSGQPQHF.

This clonotype was observed many times. CDR3 residues: CASSPLSIGNEKLFF. CDR3 nucleotides: TGTGCCAGCTCACCTCTTAGTATCGGGAATGAAAAACTGTTTTTT. The rearrangement links TRBV18 to TRBJ1-4; D remains unclear. This CDR3 has 15 amino acids. Trimming took off 3 bases at V and 5 bases at J, with 13 bases between the two ends. In germline, CDR1 is KGHSH, CDR2 LQKENI. The variable domain in full, completed from reference TRBV18 and TRBJ1-4, reads NAGVMQNPRHLVRRRGQEARLRCSPMKGHSHVYWYRQLPEEGLKFMVYLQKENIIDESGMPKERFSAEFPKEGPSILRIQQVVRGDSAAYFCASSPLSIGNEKLFFGSGTQLSVL.

This clonotype was seen many times. The rearrangement joins TRBV18 to TRBJ2-3; 8 nucleotides match TRBD1. The CDR3 contains 16 residues. Trimming took 3 bases from V and 4 from J; bases not matched to a gene: 9. The V gene's germline CDR1 is KGHSH and CDR2 LQKENI. CDR3 coding DNA: TGTGCCAGCTCACCGTTGGACAGGGCAGGATCAGATACGCAGTATTTT. Encoded protein: CASSPLDRAGSDTQYF.

The CDR3: CASSPRDSLKSTDTQFF. CDR3 DNA sequence: TGTGCCAGCAGTCCACGGGACTCTCTCAAATCCACAGATACGCAGTTCTTC. J is TRBJ2-1 and V is TRBV28; D is perhaps TRBD2 (6 bases). Germline V gives CDR1 MDHEN, CDR2 SYDVKM. V was clipped by 5 bases and J by 12 bases, with 29 bases between them. The CDR3 length is 17 residues.

This clonotype was counted many times. The rearrangement joins TRBV14 to TRBJ2-7; D is unresolved. CDR1 and CDR2 from the germline V gene are SGHDN and FVKESK. Trimming cost V 1 base and J 0 bases, with 13 bases left between them. This CDR3 has 16 residues. CDR3 in amino acids: CASSQGDFGDSYEQYF. For the CDR3, the DNA is TGTGCCAGCAGCCAAGGAGACTTTGGGGACTCCTACGAGCAGTACTTC.

The chain has TRBV29-1 and TRBJ2-7; D gene unclear. The CDR3 has 10 amino acids. Germline V gene lookup returns CDR1 SQVTM and CDR2 ANQGSEA. Deletions cut 6 bases from V and 3 bases from J, with 6 bases between. Written as DNA, the CDR3 is TGCAGCGTGGGCAGCTACGAGCAGTACTTC. It yields the protein CSVGSYEQYF.

This clonotype is deemed medium-sized. The chain has TRBV20-1 and TRBJ2-3, with 15 bases aligning to TRBD2. The germline V gene has CDR1 DFQATT and CDR2 SNEGSKA (reference sequence). This CDR3 spans 17 amino acids. With 1 base clipped from V and 4 bases from J, the junction kept 6 bases outside the gene matches. CDR3 in amino acids: CSARAGLAGGGADTQYF. The CDR3 DNA reads as TGCAGTGCTAGAGCGGGACTAGCGGGAGGAGGGGCAGATACGCAGTATTTT.

V usage is TRBV12-3 or TRBV12-4 and J usage is TRBJ2-5; D not resolved. The V end lost 1 base, the J end lost 2 bases, and 5 bases lay between the germline ends. The CDR3 covers 13 residues. The chain's CDR3 is CASSLEVQETQYF. In DNA form, the CDR3 reads TGTGCCAGCAGTTTAGAGGTACAAGAGACCCAGTACTTC.

The chain links TRBV6-2 or TRBV6-3 to TRBJ2-7; D may be TRBD2 (6 bases). The CDR3 is made up of 18 amino acids. The germline V gene has CDR1 MNHEY and CDR2 SVGEGT. Trimming pared 4 bases from V and 5 bases from J, leaving 27 bases between. DNA for the CDR3: TGTGCCAGCAGTTCGATAAGCGGCGCCATGGAGGGAGACGACGAGCAGTACTTC. Protein product: CASSSISGAMEGDDEQYF.

This clonotype has a count of ten or more. This sequence joins TRBV29-1 and TRBJ1-2; TRBD1 matches 12 bases. With V trimmed by 4 bases and J by 0 bases, 6 bases remained unmatched. The CDR3 has 16 amino acids. Germline CDR1 SQVTM, CDR2 ANQGSEA. CDR3 protein: CSVVRDRGRPNYGYTF. CDR3 DNA: TGCAGCGTTGTAAGGGACAGGGGGCGACCTAACTATGGCTACACCTTC.

The chain recombines TRBV29-1 with TRBJ2-6, with a possible D match to TRBD1 (6 bases). Germline CDR1 reads SQVTM; CDR2 reads ANQGSEA. This CDR3 spans 15 amino acids. Trimming left V 7 bases short and J 1 base short, with 14 bases between. This CDR3 reads CSGGTGTSGANVLTF. Written as DNA, the CDR3 is TGCAGCGGTGGGACCGGGACATCTGGGGCCAACGTCCTGACTTTC.